This T cell receptor beta chain originates from a study of identical twins. The study, taken as a whole, reports: Conclusions relied on cross-sectional statistical analysis, not following the same donors. Cord blood beta clonotypes present at high abundance carried fewer insertions; no such pattern appeared in memory repertoires.

cDNA molecules carried unique molecular identifiers, and template switching added a universal primer site. TCRdb re-analysed the 5' RACE reads in MiXCR, keeping a single row per CDR3 protein. The data show around 570,000 distinct CDR3 sequences, nearly 10% seen once. This clonotype was seen ten or more times. Its target is unknown. These same data were also listed under a study on yellow fever vaccine responses in identical twins.

The specimen was PBMCs. The sequence was obtained from a woman aged 18-29 years in good health.

In nucleotides, the CDR3 is TGCGCCAGCAGCCAAGATCGCGGGAGGGGGTCAGATACGCAGTATTTT. It translates to CASSQDRGRGSDTQYF. The chain has TRBV4-3 and TRBJ2-3, with 9 bases lining up with TRBD2. The V and J ends lost 0 bases and 4 bases, in that order; junction bases with no gene match: 5. Germline V gene lookup returns CDR1 LGHNA and CDR2 YSLEER. The CDR3 has 16 amino acids.